One and the same sample provided the 20 T cell receptor beta chains below, sequenced in a study of blood T cells in healthy people across ages. Primers used in a second PCR of about 7 to 12 cycles were a sample-barcoded 5' primer and a J-beta primer mix. From the 5' RACE reads, TCRdb called clonotypes with MiXCR, one entry per CDR3 protein. The sample has roughly 1.5 million distinct CDR3 sequences, around 40% seen once. The sample consisted of blood. The receptors were gathered from a woman aged 18-29 years in good health.

This clonotype appeared a few times. The CDR3 spells CSASAEAGLYNEQFF. CDR3 coding DNA: TGCAGTGCTAGTGCCGAAGCGGGACTCTACAATGAGCAGTTCTTC. The rearrangement uses TRBV20-1 and TRBJ2-1; 7 bases match TRBD2. CDR1 and CDR2 (germline): DFQATT, SNEGSKA (reference sequence). This CDR3 has 15 amino acids. Germline trimming cut 3 bases from V and 3 bases from J; bases unmatched to any gene: 8.

The V call is TRBV10-3, the J call TRBJ2-3, with D possibly TRBD2 on 6 matching bases. V was pared by 0 bases and J by 10 bases, with 20 bases between. Germline values: CDR1 ENHRY, CDR2 SYGVKD. The CDR3 spans 16 residues. The CDR3: CAISESGFDGEDAQYF. CDR3 DNA sequence: TGTGCCATCAGTGAGTCGGGATTCGATGGGGAGGATGCGCAGTATTTT.

The chain is built from TRBV5-1 and TRBJ2-7; D uncertain. Germline V gene data show CDR1 as SGHRS and CDR2 as YFSETQ. The CDR3 length is 15 residues. Trimming removed 0 bases at V and 3 bases at J, with 13 bases between. The CDR3 coding sequence is TGCGCCAGCAGCTTGGGGCCTGAAGGAGACTACGAGCAGTACTTC. The encoded protein is CASSLGPEGDYEQYF.

V gene TRBV5-1 combines with J gene TRBJ2-1; D is possibly TRBD1 (6 bases). The germline V gene encodes CDR1 SGHRS and CDR2 YFSETQ. With 3 bases removed from V and 5 bases from J, the gap between germline ends came to 15 bases. The CDR3 totals 15 residues. The CDR3: CASSCNREHNNEQFF. The CDR3 bases are TGCGCCAGCAGCTGTAACAGGGAGCATAACAATGAGCAGTTCTTC.

The J gene is TRBJ1-1, the V gene TRBV3-1; TRBD1 matches 8 bases. With 3 bases clipped from V and 4 bases from J, the junction kept 4 bases outside the gene matches. From germline, CDR1 is LGHDT and CDR2 YNNKEL (reference sequence). The CDR3 sequence is 14 residues long. This CDR3 reads CASSHRDRRTEAFF. The CDR3 nucleotides are TGTGCCAGCAGCCACCGGGACAGGCGCACTGAAGCTTTCTTT.

This clonotype was found a few times. CDR3 in DNA: TGTGCCAGTATGGGGGGCGAAGAGACCCAGTACTTC. Translated: CASMGGEETQYF. The rearrangement uses TRBV2 and TRBJ2-5; D is perhaps TRBD1 or TRBD2 (6 bases each). Looked up from germline, CDR1 is SNHLY and CDR2 is FYNNEI. Trimming shortened V by 9 bases and J by 3 bases, and 11 bases separated the two germline ends. This CDR3 comprises 12 residues.

The chain carries TRBV7-2 and TRBJ1-1; unclear D gene. Between the trimmed V and J ends, which lost 2 bases and 10 bases, there was a span of 14 bases. The CDR3 has 13 amino acids. Per germline, CDR1 SGHTA and CDR2 FQGNSA. The CDR3 spells CASSLKGGRGAFF. DNA for the CDR3: TGTGCCAGCAGCTTAAAGGGTGGGCGGGGAGCTTTCTTT.

The chain uses TRBV27 and TRBJ2-1; D could derive from TRBD1 or TRBD2 (5 bases each). With 5 bases removed from V and 7 bases from J, the gap between germline ends came to 18 bases. CDR3 size: 15 residues. Germline V gives CDR1 MNHEY, CDR2 SMNVEV (reference sequence). CDR3 loop: CASSLPPEGRNEQFF. As DNA, the CDR3 is TGTGCCAGCAGTCTCCCCCCCGAGGGGCGGAATGAGCAGTTCTTC.

This clonotype has just a few counts. The CDR3 DNA is TGTGCCAGCAGCCAATTTAGATTAGAACGACGAGAGACCCAGTACTTC. This translates into CASSQFRLERRETQYF. This sequence joins TRBV14 and TRBJ2-5; unclear D gene. The germline V and J ends were trimmed by 2 bases and 4 bases, with 17 bases remaining between them. CDR3 length equals 16 residues. The V gene's germline CDR1 is SGHDN and CDR2 FVKESK.

About this clonotype: The germline gene is not matched at one end of the junction; a read error may be the cause. This chain joins TRBV7-9 and TRBJ1-2; perhaps TRBD1 as D (5 bases). This CDR3 spans 14 amino acids. CDR1 SEHNR and CDR2 FQNEAQ come from the germline V gene (reference sequence). The CDR3 reads CASSFRDPQSGYTF. The CDR3 coding sequence is TGTGCCAGTAGCTTCCGGGACCCTCAGAGTGGCTACACCTTC. Full variable domain (rest looked up from reference TRBV7-9 and TRBJ1-2): DTGVSQNPRHKITKRGQNVTFRCDPISEHNRLYWYRQTLGQGPEFLTYFQNEAQLEKSRLLSDRFSAERPKGSFSTLEIQRTEQGDSAMYLCASSFRDPQSGYTFGSGTRLTVV.

This clonotype turned up a few times. The chain has TRBV20-1 and TRBJ1-5, with a possible D match to TRBD1 (5 bases). The length of the CDR3 is 13 residues. V was pared by 6 bases and J by 6 bases, with 15 bases between. In germline, CDR1 is DFQATT, CDR2 SNEGSKA (reference sequence). CDR3 protein: CSARGREGQPQHF. DNA for the CDR3: TGCAGTGCCCGCGGCAGGGAGGGTCAGCCCCAGCATTTT.

In this sample, this clonotype turned up a few times. The rearrangement links TRBV4-3 to TRBJ2-1; 8 nucleotides align to TRBD1. V was clipped by 5 bases and J by 0 bases; unmatched bases: 9. Germline V gene sequence: CDR1 LGHNA, CDR2 YSLEER. This CDR3 is 17 amino acids long. As DNA, the CDR3 is TGCGCCAGCAGCTACTACTACAGGGGGAACTCCTACAATGAGCAGTTCTTC. Translation: CASSYYYRGNSYNEQFF.

Remarks on this clonotype: Mismatch with germline at one junction end may stem from a read error. The chain joins TRBV6-5 to TRBJ2-1; TRBD2 agrees at 13 bases. The CDR3 loop spans 15 amino acids. Germline V lookup: CDR1 MNHEY, CDR2 SVGAGI. Written as DNA, the CDR3 is TGTGCCAGCAACGGACTAGCGGGAGCCTACAGTGAGCAGTTCTTC. Its protein is CASNGLAGAYSEQFF.

Concerning this clonotype: One junction end disagrees with the germline gene, perhaps due to a read error. J is TRBJ2-1 and V is TRBV20-1; 10 bases are a match to TRBD2. CDR1 is DFQATT, CDR2 SNEGSKA, per germline (reference sequence). This CDR3 has 15 residues. DNA for the CDR3: TGCAGTGCTAGTCCTCCGGGACTAGCGTACAATAAGCAGTTCTTC. It specifies CSASPPGLAYNKQFF.

This clonotype appeared a few times. The rearrangement joins TRBV10-3 to TRBJ2-1, with a tentative D call TRBD1 (6 bases). This CDR3 contains 15 residues. The V gene's germline CDR1 is ENHRY and CDR2 SYGVKD. The V gene lost 3 bases and the J gene lost 0 bases, with 9 bases spanning the gap. In nucleotides, the CDR3 is TGTGCCATCAGTGACGGGGACACCTCCTACAATGAGCAGTTCTTC. The encoded protein is CAISDGDTSYNEQFF.

The V gene is TRBV7-2, the J gene TRBJ2-3; 8 nucleotides align to TRBD2. V was pared by 5 bases and J by 0 bases, with 10 bases of the junction left unmatched. Germline lookup yields CDR1 SGHTA and CDR2 FQGNSA. The CDR3 loop spans 17 amino acids. CDR3 DNA: TGTGCCAGCAGCCCTCTCGGCTTAGCGGGGAGCACAGATACGCAGTATTTT. Translation: CASSPLGLAGSTDTQYF.

V gene TRBV7-3 combines with J gene TRBJ2-5, with a possible D match to TRBD2 (6 bases). Deletions cut 1 base from V and 5 bases from J, with 17 bases between. The CDR3 loop spans 16 amino acids. Germline lookup yields CDR1 SGHTA and CDR2 FQGTGA. This CDR3 is CASSLIGASGGETQYF. In nucleotides, the CDR3 is TGTGCCAGCAGCTTAATCGGGGCGTCCGGAGGGGAGACCCAGTACTTC.

This clonotype was found a few times. The chain combines TRBV15 with TRBJ2-7; D remains unclear. This CDR3 has 15 residues. The V end lost 0 bases, the J end lost 3 bases, and 12 bases lay between the germline ends. Per the germline V gene, CDR1 is LNHNV and CDR2 is YYDKDF (reference sequence). The CDR3 loop is CATSRDLRSGYEQYF. In DNA, the CDR3 is TGTGCCACCAGCAGAGATCTTAGATCGGGCTACGAGCAGTACTTC.

In its sample, this clonotype was seen once. One end of the junction varies from germline; a read error may be responsible. This chain connects TRBV4-3 to TRBJ2-1; D may be TRBD1 (6 bases). The CDR3 extends over 16 amino acids. Germline CDR1 and CDR2: LGHNA and YSLEER. CDR3: CVSIGRGGGLINEQFF. In DNA, the CDR3 is TGCGTCAGCATCGGAAGAGGGGGTGGATTGATCAATGAGCAGTTCTTC.

CDR3 coding DNA: TGTGCCAGCAGCCAAACTCCGGGTTCTAATGAAAAACTGTTTTTT. Translating it yields CASSQTPGSNEKLFF. The V and J genes are TRBV4-2 and TRBJ1-4; D not certain. Per germline, CDR1 LGHNA and CDR2 YNFKEQ. The CDR3 totals 15 residues. Deletions cut 2 bases from V and 3 bases from J, with 10 bases between.